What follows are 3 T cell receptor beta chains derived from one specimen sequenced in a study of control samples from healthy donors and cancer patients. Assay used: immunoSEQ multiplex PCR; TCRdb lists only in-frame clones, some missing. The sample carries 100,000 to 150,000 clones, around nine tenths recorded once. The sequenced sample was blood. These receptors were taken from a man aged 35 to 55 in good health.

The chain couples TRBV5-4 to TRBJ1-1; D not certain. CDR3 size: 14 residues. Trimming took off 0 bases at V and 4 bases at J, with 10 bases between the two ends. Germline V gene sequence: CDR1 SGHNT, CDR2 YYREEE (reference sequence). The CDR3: CASSLGAGSTEAFF. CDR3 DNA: TGTGCCAGCAGCTTGGGAGCGGGTAGCACTGAAGCTTTCTTT. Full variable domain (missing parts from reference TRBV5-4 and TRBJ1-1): ETGVTQSPTHLIKTRGQQVTLRCSSQSGHNTVSWYQQALGQGPQFIFQYYREEENGRGNFPPRFSGLQFPNYSSELNVNALELDDSALYLCASSLGAGSTEAFFGQGTRLTVV.

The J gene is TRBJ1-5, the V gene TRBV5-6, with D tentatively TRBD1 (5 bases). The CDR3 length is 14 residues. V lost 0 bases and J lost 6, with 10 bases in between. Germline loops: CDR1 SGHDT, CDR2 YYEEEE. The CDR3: CASSLGGGGQPQHF. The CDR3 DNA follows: TGTGCCAGCAGCTTGGGGGGGGGAGGTCAGCCCCAGCATTTT.

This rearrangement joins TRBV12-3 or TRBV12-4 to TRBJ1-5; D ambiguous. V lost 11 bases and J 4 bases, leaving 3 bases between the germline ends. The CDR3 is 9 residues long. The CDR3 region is CAGNQPQHF. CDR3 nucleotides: TGTGCCGGGAATCAGCCCCAGCATTTT.